These 27 T cell receptor beta chains originate from one sample sequenced in a study of control samples from healthy donors and cancer patients. The protocol was immunoSEQ multiplex PCR, while the TCRdb copy is restricted to in-frame clones and leaves out a portion. The repertoire holds about 170,000 clones, with over 85% as singletons. Material: blood. These receptors all come from a man aged 25 to 40 in good health.

The chain employs TRBV6-5 and TRBJ1-5, with D possibly being TRBD1 (5 bases). The V end lost 7 bases, the J end lost 0 bases, and 7 bases lay between the germline ends. CDR1 MNHEY and CDR2 SVGAGI come from the germline V gene. The CDR3 runs 13 residues. As DNA, the CDR3 is TGTGCCAGCACCCAGGGTAGCAATCAGCCCCAGCATTTT. It yields the protein CASTQGSNQPQHF.

The chain carries TRBV18 and TRBJ1-1, with 11 bases matching TRBD1. This CDR3 contains 16 residues. The V gene's germline CDR1 is KGHSH and CDR2 LQKENI. Germline trimming cut 5 bases from V and 3 bases from J; bases unmatched to any gene: 8. DNA of the CDR3: TGTGCCAGCTCAGAGATTGGGACAGGGGGGTACACTGAAGCTTTCTTT. Translation gives CASSEIGTGGYTEAFF.

CDR3 nucleotides: TGCGCCAGCAGCCAAGGTCCTGCTAGCGGTTCCTACGAGCAGTACTTC. Encoded protein: CASSQGPASGSYEQYF. This chain links TRBV4-3 with TRBJ2-7; TRBD2 agrees at 7 bases. The CDR3 extends over 16 amino acids. Trimming cost V 1 base and J 1 base; bases outside gene matches: 7. CDR1 is LGHNA and CDR2 is YSLEER in the germline V gene.

The chain is built from TRBV6-5 and TRBJ2-5; D ambiguous. CDR1 and CDR2 (germline): MNHEY, SVGAGI. Trimming shortened V by 5 bases and J by 1 base, and 8 bases separated the two germline ends. The CDR3 has 13 amino acids. The CDR3 sequence: CASSQTLQETQYF. CDR3 DNA: TGTGCCAGCAGTCAGACACTCCAAGAGACCCAGTACTTC.

The genes are TRBV4-1 and TRBJ2-7; D may be TRBD1 or TRBD2 (6 bases each). V lost 0 bases, J lost 3 bases, and 21 bases lay in between. Germline V CDR1 and CDR2: MGHRA, YSYEKL. The CDR3 sequence is 18 residues long. CDR3 in amino acids: CASSQDHPPGAHDYEQYF. CDR3 nucleotide sequence: TGCGCCAGCAGCCAAGATCATCCCCCGGGGGCTCATGACTACGAGCAGTACTTC.

V is TRBV9 and J is TRBJ2-1, with unresolved D. This CDR3 has 15 amino acids. Per the germline V gene, CDR1 is SGDLS and CDR2 is YYNGEE. V lost 0 bases, J lost 7 bases, and 14 bases lay in between. The CDR3 here is CASSVAFAGWNEQFF. CDR3 nucleotides: TGTGCCAGCAGCGTAGCGTTCGCCGGGTGGAATGAGCAGTTCTTC.

The rearrangement uses TRBV19 and TRBJ1-4; D gene unclear. V shed 3 bases and J shed 7 bases, with 12 bases lying between them. The germline gives CDR1 LNHDA, CDR2 SQIVND (reference sequence). This CDR3 contains 14 residues. CDR3 coding DNA: TGTGCCAGTAGTATCGGCCTTGCAGGTGAAAAACTGTTTTTT. It translates to CASSIGLAGEKLFF. Combining the CDR3 with reference TRBV19 and TRBJ1-4 gives the whole variable domain DGGITQSPKYLFRKEGQNVTLSCEQNLNHDAMYWYRQDPGQGLRLIYYSQIVNDFQKGDIAEGYSVSREKKESFPLTVTSAQKNPTAFYLCASSIGLAGEKLFFGSGTQLSVL.

The genes are TRBV28 and TRBJ1-6, with a tentative D call TRBD1 (5 bases). V lost 5 bases, J lost 7 bases, and 18 bases lay in between. Germline CDR1 and CDR2: MDHEN and SYDVKM. CDR3 size: 16 residues. CDR3 sequence reads: CASSPMSGVWNSPLHF. For the CDR3, the DNA is TGTGCCAGCAGTCCGATGTCGGGGGTATGGAATTCACCCCTCCACTTT. Using reference TRBV28 and TRBJ1-6 for the parts outside the CDR3, the full variable domain is DVKVTQSSRYLVKRTGEKVFLECVQDMDHENMFWYRQDPGLGLRLIYFSYDVKMKEKGDIPEGYSVSREKKERFSLILESASTNQTSMYLCASSPMSGVWNSPLHFGNGTRLTVT.

V gene TRBV18 combines with J gene TRBJ1-1; no reliable D call. V was shortened by 5 bases and J by 1 base, with 11 bases between the two germline ends. CDR1 and CDR2 from the germline V gene are KGHSH and LQKENI. This CDR3 has 14 amino acids. CDR3 in amino acids: CASSSLNQNTEAFF. CDR3 sequence (DNA): TGTGCCAGCTCATCACTCAACCAGAACACTGAAGCTTTCTTT.

The table lists this clone with a count of one. V gene TRBV28 combines with J gene TRBJ1-5; D remains unclear. The CDR3 sequence is 14 residues long. Germline loops: CDR1 MDHEN, CDR2 SYDVKM. The germline V and J ends were trimmed by 5 bases and 9 bases, with 17 bases remaining between them. The CDR3 DNA is TGTGCCAGCAGTGAACCGGACCTGCTTGGGCCCCAGCATTTT. It codes for CASSEPDLLGPQHF.

The rearrangement uses TRBV29-1 and TRBJ2-3; a weak D match, TRBD2 (6 bases). Germline CDR1 is SQVTM and CDR2 is ANQGSEA. This CDR3 is built from 14 residues. Trimming cost V 4 bases and J 3 bases, with 14 bases left between them. CDR3 sequence (DNA): TGCAGCGTTGTGGGGGGACGGGAGACAGATACGCAGTATTTT. It codes for CSVVGGRETDTQYF.

The chain is built from TRBV5-1 and TRBJ2-3; D not resolved. The germline gives CDR1 SGHRS, CDR2 YFSETQ. V was trimmed by 0 bases and J by 0 bases, leaving 8 bases between them. CDR3 length equals 15 residues. The CDR3 nucleotides read TGCGCCAGCAGCTTGGAGTGGCTTAGCACAGATACGCAGTATTTT. Its translation is CASSLEWLSTDTQYF.

V and J are TRBV4-1 and TRBJ2-1; TRBD2 is a possible D gene (6 bases). The CDR3 is 13 residues long. V dropped 4 bases and J dropped 9 bases, with 13 bases sitting between them. The germline CDR1 and CDR2 sequences are MGHRA and YSYEKL. DNA of the CDR3: TGCGCCAGCAGCCCGGCGGAGGGCGGTGAGCAGTTCTTC. Residues: CASSPAEGGEQFF.

Only one count was recorded for this clone. The junction departs from the called germline gene at one end, perhaps through a read error. The chain carries TRBV12-3 or TRBV12-4 and TRBJ1-1; 7 nucleotides agree with TRBD1. CDR3 length: 13 residues. The CDR3 nucleotides read TGTGCCAGCAGTTCACAGGGGAGGTCTGAAGCTTCCTTT. Its translation is CASSSQGRSEASF.

V is TRBV10-2 and J is TRBJ2-1; D is uncertain. The V gene's germline CDR1 is WSHSY and CDR2 SAAADI. Trimming stripped 3 bases from V and 0 bases from J, with 12 bases between. The CDR3 covers 16 residues. The CDR3 coding sequence is TGCGCCAGCAGTGACCCAGGACGGACCTCCTACAATGAGCAGTTCTTC. This sequence encodes CASSDPGRTSYNEQFF.

This chain joins TRBV24-1 and TRBJ2-2; tentative D call: TRBD2 (5 bases). The CDR3 extends over 18 amino acids. Germline CDR1 KGHDR, CDR2 SFDVKD. V lost 1 base, J lost 6 bases, and 20 bases lay in between. CDR3: CATSDLRGRAARSGELFF. CDR3 sequence (DNA): TGTGCCACCAGTGATTTACGCGGGCGGGCCGCCCGCTCCGGGGAGCTGTTTTTT.

This chain uses TRBV5-1 with TRBJ1-2; the D gene is possibly TRBD1 (6 bases). The germline V gene has CDR1 SGHRS and CDR2 YFSETQ. The CDR3 is 16 residues long. V dropped 0 bases and J dropped 8 bases, with 20 bases sitting between them. Here the CDR3 reads CASSLGLQGGGYGYTF. The CDR3 region has the DNA TGCGCCAGCAGCTTGGGGTTACAGGGAGGAGGGTACGGCTACACCTTC.

This sequence joins TRBV7-2 and TRBJ2-1; D unclear. CDR3 size: 14 residues. Trimming took off 5 bases at V and 5 bases at J, with 13 bases between the two ends. Per the germline V gene, CDR1 is SGHTA and CDR2 is FQGNSA. In DNA, the CDR3 is TGTGCCAGCAGCCCCAGCGCCAGCGACAATGAGCAGTTCTTC. Its translation is CASSPSASDNEQFF. Full variable domain (rest looked up from reference TRBV7-2 and TRBJ2-1): GAGVSQSPSNKVTEKGKDVELRCDPISGHTALYWYRQSLGQGLEFLIYFQGNSAPDKSGLPSDRFSAERTGGSVSTLTIQRTQQEDSAVYLCASSPSASDNEQFFGPGTRLTVL.

The gene calls are TRBV12-3 or TRBV12-4 and TRBJ2-6; D gene unclear. V lost 3 bases and J 7 bases, leaving 4 bases between the germline ends. The CDR3 loop spans 12 amino acids. CDR3 residues: CASSFSANVLTF. The CDR3, as DNA: TGTGCCAGCAGTTTCAGTGCCAACGTCCTGACTTTC.

The V gene is TRBV6-4, the J gene TRBJ2-3; 7 positions agree with TRBD1. Germline V gives CDR1 MRHNA, CDR2 SNTAGT. The CDR3 has 16 amino acids. Germline trimming cut 5 bases from V and 3 bases from J; bases unmatched to any gene: 11. CDR3 DNA sequence: TGTGCCAGCAGTAAAAGACAGGGATTCGGGACAGATACGCAGTATTTT. Translation: CASSKRQGFGTDTQYF.

The chain has TRBV7-2 and TRBJ1-3, with D possibly matching TRBD1 (5 bases). This CDR3 spans 14 amino acids. The V end lost 7 bases, the J end lost 7 bases, and 17 bases lay between the germline ends. Germline values: CDR1 SGHTA, CDR2 FQGNSA. The CDR3 nucleotides are TGTGCCAGCAAATCGGGGCGGGAGGGTAACACCATATATTTT. Encoded protein: CASKSGREGNTIYF. Variable domain in full (rest from reference TRBV7-2 and TRBJ1-3): GAGVSQSPSNKVTEKGKDVELRCDPISGHTALYWYRQSLGQGLEFLIYFQGNSAPDKSGLPSDRFSAERTGGSVSTLTIQRTQQEDSAVYLCASKSGREGNTIYFGEGSWLTVV.

V usage is TRBV4-1 and J usage is TRBJ2-3, with TRBD1 matching over 8 bases. The CDR3 is made up of 17 amino acids. CDR1 and CDR2 (germline): MGHRA, YSYEKL. Germline trimming cut 0 bases from V and 2 bases from J; bases unmatched to any gene: 7. CDR3 protein: CASSQDEDRVSTDTQYF. The CDR3 DNA is TGCGCCAGCAGCCAAGATGAGGACAGGGTTTCCACAGATACGCAGTATTTT.

The V gene is TRBV7-9, the J gene TRBJ2-4; D not certain. V shed 1 base and J shed 0 bases, with 4 bases lying between them. CDR1 and CDR2 from the germline V gene are SEHNR and FQNEAQ (reference sequence). This CDR3 has 14 residues. CDR3 in DNA: TGTGCCAGCAGCTTAGATCTAGCCAAAAACATTCAGTACTTC. Protein: CASSLDLAKNIQYF. The full variable domain, rest sourced from reference TRBV7-9 and TRBJ2-4, is DTGVSQNPRHKITKRGQNVTFRCDPISEHNRLYWYRQTLGQGPEFLTYFQNEAQLEKSRLLSDRFSAERPKGSFSTLEIQRTEQGDSAMYLCASSLDLAKNIQYFGAGTRLSVL.

The V and J genes are TRBV19 and TRBJ2-7; 10 positions match TRBD1. The CDR3 extends over 16 amino acids. V shed 5 bases and J 5 bases; nucleotides not matched to a gene: 12. CDR1 and CDR2 (germline): LNHDA, SQIVND (reference sequence). The CDR3: CASSHNRDRGTNEQYF. DNA of the CDR3: TGTGCCAGTAGTCACAATAGGGACAGGGGCACTAACGAGCAGTACTTC.

This clone has more than one count but fewer than ten. In nucleotides, the CDR3 is TGTGCCAGCGGCAGGCAGGGGCGCCACACCATATATTTT. Its translation: CASGRQGRHTIYF. V usage is TRBV7-9 and J usage is TRBJ1-3; tentative D call: TRBD1 (6 bases). V was cut by 8 bases and J by 8 bases, with 16 bases left in between. The CDR3 consists of 13 residues. Germline-derived CDR1 and CDR2 are SEHNR and FQNEAQ (reference sequence).

The V gene is TRBV7-2, the J gene TRBJ2-7, with D perhaps matching TRBD1 or TRBD2 (5 bases each). The V end lost 5 bases, the J end lost 10 bases, and 15 bases lay between the germline ends. There are 12 residues in the CDR3. Germline CDR1 is SGHTA and CDR2 is FQGNSA. Here the CDR3 DNA reads TGTGCCAGCAGCCCATGGGGGACGGACCAGTACTTC. This gives the protein CASSPWGTDQYF.

This rearrangement joins TRBV4-3 to TRBJ2-2; TRBD1 matches 12 bases. Germline CDR1 reads LGHNA; CDR2 reads YSLEER. J lost 7 bases, V lost 2 bases, and 8 bases had no gene match. The CDR3 has 17 residues. CDR3 coding DNA: TGCGCCAGCAGCCAATATGCGGGACAGGGGGCGAGCGGGGAGCTGTTTTTT. It codes for CASSQYAGQGASGELFF.